A single sample is the source of the 19 T cell receptor beta chains below, sequenced in a study of T cell clones after liver transplantation. Sequencing was performed with immunoSEQ multiplex PCR; in TCRdb, only in-frame clones are kept and a portion is missing. The sample shows over 50,000 clones, about 81% of them seen only once. The input for sequencing was CD4+ T cells from blood, taken before liver transplant. Source of these receptors: a human donor who received a liver transplant.

The rearrangement links TRBV5-4 to TRBJ2-5; no reliable D call. CDR3 length: 13 residues. V dropped 4 bases and J dropped 0 bases, with 7 bases sitting between them. Germline assignment: CDR1 SGHNT and CDR2 YYREEE (reference sequence). The CDR3 region is CASSGIHQETQYF. In DNA, the CDR3 is TGTGCCAGCAGCGGGATCCACCAAGAGACCCAGTACTTC.

The sample holds one count of this clone. J is TRBJ2-7 and V is TRBV6-1; perhaps TRBD1 as D (6 bases). CDR3 length: 15 amino acids. Trimming pared 8 bases from V and 5 bases from J, leaving 22 bases between. The germline CDR1 and CDR2 sequences are MNHNS and SASEGT. CDR3 nucleotide sequence: TGTGCCAGCCTTGGTGTGCGATTACAGGGTGACGAGCAGTACTTC. This sequence encodes CASLGVRLQGDEQYF.

The chain combines TRBV2 with TRBJ2-1, with 9 bases identical to TRBD1. With 1 base clipped from V and 6 bases from J, the junction kept 7 bases outside the gene matches. Germline CDR1 and CDR2: SNHLY and FYNNEI. The CDR3 length is 16 residues. The CDR3 DNA follows: TGTGCCAGCAGTGAAGGGTTCGGGACAGGGTTCAATGAGCAGTTCTTC. Amino acid sequence: CASSEGFGTGFNEQFF.

This clone was seen once. The rearrangement links TRBV7-3 to TRBJ2-1, with TRBD1 identical over 7 bases. Germline V gene data show CDR1 as SGHTA and CDR2 as FQGTGA. The CDR3 loop spans 13 amino acids. V dropped 5 bases and J dropped 7; count of bases not matched to a gene: 5. CDR3 DNA: TGTGCCAGCAGCCTCGACAGGGATAATGAGCAGTTCTTC. Residues: CASSLDRDNEQFF. Complete variable domain (other parts from reference TRBV7-3 and TRBJ2-1): GAGVSQTPSNKVTEKGKYVELRCDPISGHTALYWYRQSLGQGPEFLIYFQGTGAADDSGLPNDRFFAVRPEGSVSTLKIQRTERGDSAVYLCASSLDRDNEQFFGPGTRLTVL.

This sequence joins TRBV6-6 and TRBJ2-5; D is perhaps TRBD1 (5 bases). Trimming cost V 4 bases and J 5 bases, with 17 bases left between them. Germline V gene lookup returns CDR1 MNHNY and CDR2 SVGAGI (reference sequence). This CDR3 contains 15 residues. The CDR3 DNA follows: TGTGCCAGCAGTTCGCAGGGCGACGGCGAGGAGACCCAGTACTTC. This translates into CASSSQGDGEETQYF.

This chain links TRBV21-1 with TRBJ1-2. TRBV21-1 is noted as a pseudogene. This CDR3 has 10 residues. The CDR3 nucleotides read TGTGCCAGCAGCAGGAGATCCTACACCTTC. As protein: CASSRRSYTF.

This chain joins TRBV2 and TRBJ2-3; perhaps TRBD1 as D (6 bases). Germline V lookup: CDR1 SNHLY, CDR2 FYNNEI. Trimming removed 4 bases at V and 2 bases at J, with 13 bases between. The CDR3 contains 15 residues. The CDR3 bases are TGTGCCAGCAGTGCTCTGCAGGGGTACACAGATACGCAGTATTTT. This encodes CASSALQGYTDTQYF.

The chain is built from TRBV7-2 and TRBJ2-1, with 13 bases aligning to TRBD2. Germline-derived CDR1 and CDR2 are SGHTA and FQGNSA. The CDR3 is 16 residues long. J gave up 7 bases and V 5 bases, and 8 bases lay outside the gene matches. CDR3 residues: CASSMMGLAGRNEQFF. For the CDR3, the DNA is TGTGCCAGCAGCATGATGGGACTAGCGGGACGTAATGAGCAGTTCTTC.

The chain recombines TRBV30 with TRBJ1-1; possible D gene TRBD1, 6 bases. The CDR3 length is 12 residues. V gave up 2 bases and J gave up 6 bases, with 10 bases separating them. Germline-derived CDR1 and CDR2 are GTSNPN and SVGIG (reference sequence). The CDR3 sequence: CAWSWGTPEAFF. As DNA, the CDR3 is TGTGCCTGGAGTTGGGGGACACCTGAAGCTTTCTTT.

The V gene is TRBV5-1, the J gene TRBJ1-2; 7 bases agree with TRBD1. Trimming at V came to 0 bases and at J to 5 bases, leaving 13 bases not matched to a gene. This CDR3 has 17 amino acids. Germline V gene lookup returns CDR1 SGHRS and CDR2 YFSETQ. This chain's CDR3 is CASSLVPATGYSYGYTF. The CDR3 DNA reads as TGCGCCAGCAGCTTGGTCCCTGCGACAGGGTACTCTTATGGCTACACCTTC.

The rearrangement uses TRBV25-1 and TRBJ2-3; 9 bases fit TRBD1. The CDR3 sequence is 17 residues long. Trimming cost V 6 bases and J 0 bases; bases outside gene matches: 10. Germline V CDR1 and CDR2: MGHDK, SYGVNS. The CDR3 DNA reads TGTGCCAGCAGGCCGGGACAGGGACTACGTAGCACAGATACGCAGTATTTT. Amino acid sequence: CASRPGQGLRSTDTQYF. The full variable domain, rest sourced from reference TRBV25-1 and TRBJ2-3, is EADIYQTPRYLVIGTGKKITLECSQTMGHDKMYWYQQDPGMELHLIHYSYGVNSTEKGDLSSESTVSRIRTEHFPLTLESARPSHTSQYLCASRPGQGLRSTDTQYFGPGTRLTVL.

This chain connects TRBV10-1 to TRBJ2-4, with TRBD2 matching 8 bases. The CDR3 runs to 18 residues. J lost 1 base, V lost 4 bases, and 12 bases had no gene match. The germline gives CDR1 WNHNN, CDR2 SYGVQD (reference sequence). The CDR3 region has the DNA TGCGCCAGCAGTGTATCGGGAGGGCCGTGGATGGCCAAAAACATTCAGTACTTC. Its translation is CASSVSGGPWMAKNIQYF.

The chain links TRBV6-5 to TRBJ2-3, with a tentative D call TRBD1 (5 bases). Trimming removed 2 bases from V and 4 bases from J, with 13 bases in between. Germline CDR1 reads MNHEY; CDR2 reads SVGAGI. This CDR3 is 15 amino acids long. CDR3 DNA: TGTGCCAGCAGTTACCGGGCAGGGTCGGCAGATACGCAGTATTTT. Protein sequence: CASSYRAGSADTQYF.

V gene TRBV5-5 combines with J gene TRBJ1-4, with D perhaps matching TRBD1 (5 bases). Germline lookup yields CDR1 SGHKS and CDR2 YYEKEE (reference sequence). The CDR3 contains 17 residues. Trimming stripped 3 bases from V and 4 bases from J, with 19 bases between. The CDR3 bases are TGTGCCAGCAGCTCGCCAAGGGGAGGATCCGTTAATGAAAAACTGTTTTTT. Translating gives CASSSPRGGSVNEKLFF.

The rearrangement joins TRBV4-1 to TRBJ2-5, with TRBD2 as a possible D gene (5 bases). Per the germline V gene, CDR1 is MGHRA and CDR2 is YSYEKL. CDR3 length: 14 amino acids. The V end was cut by 0 bases, the J end by 10 bases, with 15 bases between. The CDR3 DNA sequence: TGCGCCAGCAGCCAAGAGGCCAGGCTGAGGGACCAGTACTTC. Translation gives CASSQEARLRDQYF.

The chain uses TRBV19 and TRBJ1-5, with D unclear. CDR1 is LNHDA and CDR2 is SQIVND in the germline V gene (reference sequence). CDR3 length: 14 amino acids. Trimming took off 1 base at V and 4 bases at J, with 8 bases between the two ends. CDR3 in DNA: TGTGCCAGTAGTATAGCAGGAGTAAATCAGCCCCAGCATTTT. Residues: CASSIAGVNQPQHF.

This clone was seen only once. The J gene is TRBJ1-2, the V gene TRBV5-1, with TRBD1 as a possible D gene (5 bases). Trimming took 5 bases from V and 5 from J, leaving 13 bases between them. The CDR3 runs to 13 residues. CDR1 is SGHRS and CDR2 is YFSETQ in the germline V gene. CDR3 DNA sequence: TGCGCCAGCAGGTCGCCAGGGTCTTATGGCTACACCTTC. Its protein product is CASRSPGSYGYTF. The entire variable domain, with the rest obtained from reference TRBV5-1 and TRBJ1-2, is as follows: KAGVTQTPRYLIKTRGQQVTLSCSPISGHRSVSWYQQTPGQGLQFLFEYFSETQRNKGNFPGRFSGRQFSNSRSEMNVSTLELGDSALYLCASRSPGSYGYTFGSGTRLTVV.

This chain links TRBV6-5 with TRBJ2-2; D uncertain. CDR1 and CDR2 from the germline V gene are MNHEY and SVGAGI. The germline V and J ends were trimmed by 6 bases and 3 bases, with 2 bases remaining between them. The CDR3 length is 11 residues. The CDR3, as DNA: TGTGCCAGCAGGTACACCGGGGAGCTGTTTTTT. Translation gives CASRYTGELFF.

This clone was detected a few times. The genes are TRBV7-2 and TRBJ1-1; D is perhaps TRBD1 (5 bases). The CDR3 loop spans 17 amino acids. The V and J ends lost 5 bases and 0 bases respectively, with 19 bases between them. Germline assignment: CDR1 SGHTA and CDR2 FQGNSA. The CDR3 DNA sequence: TGTGCCAGCAGCCGCAAAAACCGACAGACGTTGAACACTGAAGCTTTCTTT. It specifies CASSRKNRQTLNTEAFF.